The 15 T cell receptor beta chains given below trace back to one sample, sequenced in a study of OX40 agonist ivuxolimab in advanced cancers. Some clones are missing from TCRdb's copy, which holds only in-frame ones; the method was immunoSEQ multiplex PCR. Of about 79,000 clones listed, just over 85% are singletons. Sequenced here: CD4+ or CD8+ T cells sorted from blood, sampled in a trial of the OX40 agonist ivuxolimab. These receptors were obtained from an adult with an advanced solid tumor such as melanoma, head and neck, liver or kidney cancer.

The chain carries TRBV7-3 and TRBJ2-1, with 11 bases lining up with TRBD2. V trimming: 1 base; J trimming: 9 bases; junction bases outside the gene matches: 5. The CDR3 is made up of 15 amino acids. Germline V CDR1 and CDR2: SGHTA, FQGTGA. The chain's CDR3 is CASSLNLAGGTEQFF. Written as DNA, the CDR3 is TGTGCCAGCAGCTTAAATTTAGCGGGAGGGACTGAGCAGTTCTTC.

The rearrangement joins TRBV6-1 to TRBJ1-4; D not resolved. V lost 6 bases and J lost 2, with 7 bases in between. Germline CDR1 MNHNS, CDR2 SASEGT. This CDR3 has 13 residues. The CDR3 loop is CASRGSTNEKLFF. Written as DNA, the CDR3 is TGTGCCAGCAGGGGGTCCACTAATGAAAAACTGTTTTTT.

The V and J genes are TRBV19 and TRBJ1-5; 9 positions match TRBD1. The V segment lost 6 bases and the J segment 3 bases; nucleotides outside the gene matches: 9. The length of the CDR3 is 16 residues. Germline CDR1 and CDR2: LNHDA and SQIVND (reference sequence). This CDR3 reads CASRGQTGGDNQPQHF. CDR3 coding DNA: TGTGCCAGTAGGGGACAGACAGGGGGAGACAATCAGCCCCAGCATTTT.

V is TRBV6-1 and J is TRBJ2-1; 7 bases agree with TRBD2. CDR1 MNHNS and CDR2 SASEGT come from the germline V gene. The CDR3 is made up of 14 amino acids. After removal of 7 bases from V and 1 base from J, the junction contained 4 bases not matched to a gene. The CDR3 DNA reads TGTGCCAGCATACGCGGGAGATCCTACAATGAGCAGTTCTTC. This sequence encodes CASIRGRSYNEQFF.

The chain is built from TRBV18 and TRBJ1-5; 10 bases line up with TRBD1. The V gene's germline CDR1 is KGHSH and CDR2 LQKENI. The CDR3 runs 15 residues. With 2 bases clipped from V and 7 bases from J, the junction kept 5 bases outside the gene matches. Here the CDR3 DNA reads TGTGCCAGCTCACCAATTGGGACAGGGGTACAGCCCCAGCATTTT. Amino acids: CASSPIGTGVQPQHF.

The chain carries TRBV30 and TRBJ2-1; 9 nucleotides line up with TRBD1. The V gene end was trimmed by 2 bases and the J gene end by 16 bases; junction bases not matched to a gene: 9. This CDR3 comprises 12 residues. Germline V gene data show CDR1 as GTSNPN and CDR2 as SVGIG (reference sequence). CDR3 amino acids: CAWSYGQGFIFF. The CDR3 DNA reads TGTGCCTGGAGTTACGGACAGGGGTTTATATTCTTC.

The genes are TRBV14 and TRBJ2-4, with 11 bases identical to TRBD1. There are 18 residues in the CDR3. After removal of 2 bases from V and 3 bases from J, the junction contained 9 bases not matched to a gene. Germline lookup yields CDR1 SGHDN and CDR2 FVKESK. CDR3 region: CASSQLPGQGVGKNIQYF. The CDR3 DNA reads TGTGCCAGCAGCCAACTCCCGGGACAGGGGGTGGGCAAAAACATTCAGTACTTC.

This chain uses TRBV5-4 with TRBJ2-3, with a tentative D call TRBD1 (6 bases). CDR1 is SGHNT, CDR2 YYREEE, per germline (reference sequence). Between the trimmed V and J ends, which lost 2 bases and 0 bases, there was a span of 13 bases. This CDR3 spans 16 amino acids. The CDR3 region has the DNA TGTGCCAGCAGCTTATGGACAGCCCCCAGCACAGATACGCAGTATTTT. It codes for CASSLWTAPSTDTQYF. Combining the CDR3 with reference TRBV5-4 and TRBJ2-3 gives the whole variable domain ETGVTQSPTHLIKTRGQQVTLRCSSQSGHNTVSWYQQALGQGPQFIFQYYREEENGRGNFPPRFSGLQFPNYSSELNVNALELDDSALYLCASSLWTAPSTDTQYFGPGTRLTVL.

This clone was detected only once. In the same sample, other DNA sequences code for this CDR3. The rearrangement joins TRBV5-1 to TRBJ2-1; D is ambiguous. The CDR3 has 14 residues. Per germline, CDR1 SGHRS and CDR2 YFSETQ. V lost 5 bases and J 4 bases, leaving 13 bases between the germline ends. CDR3 nucleotide sequence: TGCGCCAGCAGAGATGCTGAATCTTACAATGAGCAGTTCTTC. Translation gives CASRDAESYNEQFF.

J is TRBJ2-6 and V is TRBV15, with D tentatively TRBD1 (5 bases). The CDR3 spans 16 residues. Germline lookup yields CDR1 LNHNV and CDR2 YYDKDF (reference sequence). V was cut by 1 base and J by 4 bases, with 11 bases left in between. This chain's CDR3 is CATSRGGAGGANVLTF. The CDR3 region has the DNA TGTGCCACCAGCAGAGGTGGGGCTGGCGGGGCCAACGTCCTGACTTTC.

This rearrangement joins TRBV6-5 to TRBJ1-2; TRBD1 matches 10 bases. The CDR3 is made up of 15 amino acids. Germline assignment: CDR1 MNHEY and CDR2 SVGAGI. The J segment lost 3 bases and the V segment lost 4 bases, leaving 5 bases of the junction unmatched. CDR3 nucleotides: TGTGCCAGCAGTTTGAAGACAGGGGGCGACTATGGCTACACCTTC. This sequence encodes CASSLKTGGDYGYTF.

J is TRBJ2-7 and V is TRBV7-2; TRBD2 might be the D (6 bases). The ends were cut back, 5 bases at V and 6 bases at J, with 20 bases in the middle. Germline loops: CDR1 SGHTA, CDR2 FQGNSA. The CDR3 is made up of 15 amino acids. CDR3 sequence reads: CASSPSLGSLAEQYF. Written as DNA, the CDR3 is TGTGCCAGCAGCCCCTCCTTAGGTTCACTAGCCGAGCAGTACTTC.

The genes are TRBV5-6 and TRBJ1-4; 8 bases are a match to TRBD1. Germline trimming cut 2 bases from V and 4 bases from J; bases unmatched to any gene: 4. Germline loops: CDR1 SGHDT, CDR2 YYEEEE. This CDR3 region has 15 residues. Here the CDR3 DNA reads TGTGCCAGCAGCTTAGGACAGGGTTATAATGAAAAACTGTTTTTT. Its protein is CASSLGQGYNEKLFF.

The chain combines TRBV28 with TRBJ1-4, with unresolved D. V was trimmed by 5 bases and J by 4 bases, leaving 14 bases between them. The germline V gene has CDR1 MDHEN and CDR2 SYDVKM. The CDR3 contains 15 residues. The CDR3 sequence is CASSKHPGGNEKLFF. The CDR3 region has the DNA TGTGCCAGCAGTAAACACCCTGGTGGTAATGAAAAACTGTTTTTT. The entire variable domain, with the rest obtained from reference TRBV28 and TRBJ1-4, is as follows: DVKVTQSSRYLVKRTGEKVFLECVQDMDHENMFWYRQDPGLGLRLIYFSYDVKMKEKGDIPEGYSVSREKKERFSLILESASTNQTSMYLCASSKHPGGNEKLFFGSGTQLSVL.

This sequence joins TRBV2 and TRBJ2-2; D unclear. This CDR3 comprises 13 residues. CDR1 is SNHLY and CDR2 is FYNNEI in the germline V gene. Trimming took off 0 bases at V and 6 bases at J, with 5 bases between the two ends. DNA for the CDR3: TGTGCCAGCAGTGAAGCAGGATCCGGGGAGCTGTTTTTT. Its protein is CASSEAGSGELFF.